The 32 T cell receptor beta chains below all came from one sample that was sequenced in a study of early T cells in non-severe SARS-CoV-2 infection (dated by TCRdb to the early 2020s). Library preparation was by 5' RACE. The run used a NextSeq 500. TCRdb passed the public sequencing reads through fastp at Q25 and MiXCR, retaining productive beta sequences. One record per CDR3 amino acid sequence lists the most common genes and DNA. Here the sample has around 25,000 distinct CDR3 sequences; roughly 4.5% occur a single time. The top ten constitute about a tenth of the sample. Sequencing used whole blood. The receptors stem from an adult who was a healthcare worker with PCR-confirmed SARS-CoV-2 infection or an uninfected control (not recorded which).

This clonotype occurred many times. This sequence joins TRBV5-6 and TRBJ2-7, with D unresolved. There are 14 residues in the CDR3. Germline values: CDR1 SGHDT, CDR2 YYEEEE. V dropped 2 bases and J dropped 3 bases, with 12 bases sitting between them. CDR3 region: CASSFRGPIYEQYF. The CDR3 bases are TGTGCCAGCAGCTTCAGAGGTCCCATCTACGAGCAGTACTTC.

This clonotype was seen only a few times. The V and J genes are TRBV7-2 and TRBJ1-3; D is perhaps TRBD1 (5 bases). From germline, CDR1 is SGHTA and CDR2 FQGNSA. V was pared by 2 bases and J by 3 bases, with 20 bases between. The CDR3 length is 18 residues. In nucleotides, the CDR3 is TGTGCCAGCAGCTTATCGACATGGGGCTTGGGTCGTGGAAACACCATATATTTT. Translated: CASSLSTWGLGRGNTIYF.

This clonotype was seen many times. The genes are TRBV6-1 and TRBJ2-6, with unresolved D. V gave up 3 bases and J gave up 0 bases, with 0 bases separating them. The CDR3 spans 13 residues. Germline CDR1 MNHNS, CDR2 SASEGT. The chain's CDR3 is CASSDSGANVLTF. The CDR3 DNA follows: TGTGCCAGCAGTGACTCTGGGGCCAACGTCCTGACTTTC.

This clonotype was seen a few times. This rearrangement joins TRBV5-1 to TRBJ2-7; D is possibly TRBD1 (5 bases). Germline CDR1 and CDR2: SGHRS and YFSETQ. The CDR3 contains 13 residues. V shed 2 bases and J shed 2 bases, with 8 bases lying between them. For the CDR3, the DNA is TGCGCCAGCAGCTTTCCAGGGACCTACGAGCAGTACTTC. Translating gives CASSFPGTYEQYF.

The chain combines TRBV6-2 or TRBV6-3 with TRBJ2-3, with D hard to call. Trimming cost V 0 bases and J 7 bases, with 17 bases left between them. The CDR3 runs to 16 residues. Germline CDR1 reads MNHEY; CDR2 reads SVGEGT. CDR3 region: CASSYSVVRLSNTQYF. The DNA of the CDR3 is TGTGCCAGCAGTTACTCGGTCGTTCGGCTTTCAAATACGCAGTATTTT.

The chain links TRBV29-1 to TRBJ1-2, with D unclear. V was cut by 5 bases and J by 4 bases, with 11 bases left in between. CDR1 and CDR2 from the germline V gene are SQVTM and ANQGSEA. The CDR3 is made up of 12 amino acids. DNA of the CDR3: TGCAGCGTTTCCCCGGCGACCTATGGCTACACCTTC. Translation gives CSVSPATYGYTF. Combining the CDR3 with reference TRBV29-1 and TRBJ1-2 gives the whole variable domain SAVISQKPSRDICQRGTSLTIQCQVDSQVTMMFWYRQQPGQSLTLIATANQGSEATYESGFVIDKFPISRPNLTFSTLTVSNMSPEDSSIYLCSVSPATYGYTFGSGTRLTVV.

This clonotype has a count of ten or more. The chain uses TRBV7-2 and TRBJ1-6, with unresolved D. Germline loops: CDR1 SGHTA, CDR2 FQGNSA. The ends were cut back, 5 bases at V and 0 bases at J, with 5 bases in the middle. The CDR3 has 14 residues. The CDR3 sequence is CASSRSSYNSPLHF. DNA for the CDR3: TGTGCCAGCAGCCGGAGCTCCTATAATTCACCCCTCCACTTT.

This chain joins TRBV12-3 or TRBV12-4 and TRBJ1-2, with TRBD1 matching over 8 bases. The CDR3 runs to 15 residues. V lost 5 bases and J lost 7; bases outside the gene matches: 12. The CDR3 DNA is TGTGCCAGCAGTACATCGCGACAGGGGATCACTGGCTACACCTTC. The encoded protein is CASSTSRQGITGYTF.

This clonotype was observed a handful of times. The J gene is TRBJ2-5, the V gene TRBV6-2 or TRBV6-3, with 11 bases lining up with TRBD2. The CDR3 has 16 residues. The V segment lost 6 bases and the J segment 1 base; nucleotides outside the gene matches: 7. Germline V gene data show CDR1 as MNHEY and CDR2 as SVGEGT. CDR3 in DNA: TGTGCCAGCAGACCCGGACTAGCGGGTACCCAAGAGACCCAGTACTTC. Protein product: CASRPGLAGTQETQYF.

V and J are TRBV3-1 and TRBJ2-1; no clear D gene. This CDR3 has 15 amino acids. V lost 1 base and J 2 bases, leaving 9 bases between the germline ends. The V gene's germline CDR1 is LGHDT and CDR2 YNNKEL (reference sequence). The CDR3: CASSQVSGPYNEQFF. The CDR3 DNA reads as TGTGCCAGCAGCCAAGTGTCGGGTCCCTACAATGAGCAGTTCTTC.

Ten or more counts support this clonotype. CDR3 bases: TGTGCCACCAGCAGAGATCTCGCTAGCGGGACGGGGGGAGAGACCCAGTACTTC. Its translation is CATSRDLASGTGGETQYF. This chain uses TRBV15 with TRBJ2-5; 9 nucleotides match TRBD2. Losses at the gene ends were 0 bases for V and 4 bases for J; bases not matched to a gene: 12. The germline V gene encodes CDR1 LNHNV and CDR2 YYDKDF (reference sequence). This CDR3 contains 18 residues.

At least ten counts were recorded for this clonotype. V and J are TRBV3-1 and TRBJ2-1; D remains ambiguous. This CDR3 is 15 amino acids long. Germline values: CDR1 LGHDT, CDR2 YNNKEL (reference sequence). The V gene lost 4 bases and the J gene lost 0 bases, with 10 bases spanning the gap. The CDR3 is CASSPYKSSYNEQFF. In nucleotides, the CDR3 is TGTGCCAGCAGCCCATACAAGAGCTCCTACAATGAGCAGTTCTTC.

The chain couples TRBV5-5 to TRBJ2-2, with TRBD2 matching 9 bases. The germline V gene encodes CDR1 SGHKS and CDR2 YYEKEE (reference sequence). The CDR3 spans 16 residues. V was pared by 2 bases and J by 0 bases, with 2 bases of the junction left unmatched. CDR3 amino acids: CASSFASGTNTGELFF. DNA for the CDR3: TGTGCCAGCAGCTTCGCTAGCGGGACGAACACCGGGGAGCTGTTTTTT.

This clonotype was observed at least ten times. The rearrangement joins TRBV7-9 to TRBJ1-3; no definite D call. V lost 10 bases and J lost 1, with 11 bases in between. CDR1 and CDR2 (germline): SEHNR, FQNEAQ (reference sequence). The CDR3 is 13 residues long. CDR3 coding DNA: TGTGCCATCCGGCGTGGATCTGGAAACACCATATATTTT. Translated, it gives CAIRRGSGNTIYF. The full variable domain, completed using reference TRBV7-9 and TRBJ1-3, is DTGVSQNPRHKITKRGQNVTFRCDPISEHNRLYWYRQTLGQGPEFLTYFQNEAQLEKSRLLSDRFSAERPKGSFSTLEIQRTEQGDSAMYLCAIRRGSGNTIYFGEGSWLTVV.

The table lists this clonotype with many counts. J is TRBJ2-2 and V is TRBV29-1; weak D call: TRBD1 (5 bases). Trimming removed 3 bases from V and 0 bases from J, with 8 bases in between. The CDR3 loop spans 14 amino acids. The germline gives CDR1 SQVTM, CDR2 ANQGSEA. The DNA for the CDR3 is TGCAGCGTTGATCGCAGGGCGAACACCGGGGAGCTGTTTTTT. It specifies CSVDRRANTGELFF.

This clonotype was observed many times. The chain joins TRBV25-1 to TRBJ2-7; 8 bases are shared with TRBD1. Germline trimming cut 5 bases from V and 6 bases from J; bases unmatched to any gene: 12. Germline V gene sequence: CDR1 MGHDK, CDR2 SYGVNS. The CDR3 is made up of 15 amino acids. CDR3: CASSSRRGQPAEQYF. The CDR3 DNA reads TGTGCCAGCAGTTCTCGCAGGGGGCAACCCGCCGAGCAGTACTTC.

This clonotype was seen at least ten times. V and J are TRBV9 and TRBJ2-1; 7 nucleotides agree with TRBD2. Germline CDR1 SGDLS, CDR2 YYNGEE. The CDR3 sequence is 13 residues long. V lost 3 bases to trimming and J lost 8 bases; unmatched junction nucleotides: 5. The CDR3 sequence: CASSARLAHEQFF. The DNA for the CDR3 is TGTGCCAGCAGCGCTAGACTAGCCCATGAGCAGTTCTTC.

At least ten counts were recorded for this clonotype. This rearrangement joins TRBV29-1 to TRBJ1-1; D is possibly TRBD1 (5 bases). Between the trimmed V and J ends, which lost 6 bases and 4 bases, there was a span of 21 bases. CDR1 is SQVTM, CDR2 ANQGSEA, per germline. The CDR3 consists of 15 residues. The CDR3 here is CSVSPSWGVGTEAFF. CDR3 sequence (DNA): TGCAGCGTATCCCCCTCGTGGGGCGTGGGCACTGAAGCTTTCTTT.

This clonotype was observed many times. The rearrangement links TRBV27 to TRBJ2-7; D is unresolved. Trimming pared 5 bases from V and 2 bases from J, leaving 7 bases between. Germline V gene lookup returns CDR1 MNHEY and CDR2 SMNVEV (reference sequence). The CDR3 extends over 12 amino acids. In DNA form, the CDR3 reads TGTGCCAGCAGTAAGACCCCCTACGAGCAGTACTTC. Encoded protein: CASSKTPYEQYF.

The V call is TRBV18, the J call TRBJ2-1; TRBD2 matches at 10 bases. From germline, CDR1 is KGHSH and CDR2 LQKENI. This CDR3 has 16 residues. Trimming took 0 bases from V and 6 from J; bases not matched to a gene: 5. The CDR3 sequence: CASSPPNSGRINEQFF. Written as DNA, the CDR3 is TGTGCCAGCTCACCACCGAATAGCGGGAGGATCAATGAGCAGTTCTTC.

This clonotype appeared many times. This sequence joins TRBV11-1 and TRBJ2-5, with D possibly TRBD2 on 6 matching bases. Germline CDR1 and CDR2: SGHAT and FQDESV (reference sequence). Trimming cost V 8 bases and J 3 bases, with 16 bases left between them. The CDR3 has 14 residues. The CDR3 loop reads CASSLRDAKETQYF. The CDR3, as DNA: TGTGCCAGCTCACTGCGGGACGCCAAAGAGACCCAGTACTTC.

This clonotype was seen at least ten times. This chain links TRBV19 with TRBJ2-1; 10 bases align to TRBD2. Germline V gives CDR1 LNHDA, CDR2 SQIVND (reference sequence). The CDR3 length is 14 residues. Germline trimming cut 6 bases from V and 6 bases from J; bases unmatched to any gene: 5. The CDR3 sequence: CASSGTSAGNEQFF. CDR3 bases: TGTGCCAGTAGCGGGACTAGCGCCGGCAATGAGCAGTTCTTC. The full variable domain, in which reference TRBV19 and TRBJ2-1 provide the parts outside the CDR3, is DGGITQSPKYLFRKEGQNVTLSCEQNLNHDAMYWYRQDPGQGLRLIYYSQIVNDFQKGDIAEGYSVSREKKESFPLTVTSAQKNPTAFYLCASSGTSAGNEQFFGPGTRLTVL.

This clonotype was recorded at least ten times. The CDR3: CASSLYTGDISGELFF. CDR3 DNA: TGTGCCAGCAGCTTGTATACAGGGGATATTTCCGGGGAGCTGTTTTTT. This chain links TRBV5-5 with TRBJ2-2; TRBD1 matches 7 bases. This CDR3 is built from 16 residues. Germline-derived CDR1 and CDR2 are SGHKS and YYEKEE (reference sequence). J lost 6 bases, V lost 1 base, and 9 bases had no gene match.

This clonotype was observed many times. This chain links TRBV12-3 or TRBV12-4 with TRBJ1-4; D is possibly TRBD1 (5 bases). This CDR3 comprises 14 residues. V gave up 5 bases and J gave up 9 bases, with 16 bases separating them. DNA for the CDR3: TGTGCCAGCAGTCCCCTAGCAGGGAGTCAAAAACTGTTTTTT. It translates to CASSPLAGSQKLFF.

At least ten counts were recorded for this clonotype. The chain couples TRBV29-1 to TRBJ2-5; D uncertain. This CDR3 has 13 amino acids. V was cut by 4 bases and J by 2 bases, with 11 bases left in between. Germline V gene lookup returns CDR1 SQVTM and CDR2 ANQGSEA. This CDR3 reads CSVASSYQETQYF. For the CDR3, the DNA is TGCAGCGTTGCGAGTAGTTATCAAGAGACCCAGTACTTC.

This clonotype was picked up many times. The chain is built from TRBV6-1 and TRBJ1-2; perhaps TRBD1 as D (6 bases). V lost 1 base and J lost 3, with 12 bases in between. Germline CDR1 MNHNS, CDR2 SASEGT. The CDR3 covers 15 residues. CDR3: CASSEGTATYYGYTF. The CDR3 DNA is TGTGCCAGCAGTGAAGGGACAGCGACGTACTATGGCTACACCTTC.

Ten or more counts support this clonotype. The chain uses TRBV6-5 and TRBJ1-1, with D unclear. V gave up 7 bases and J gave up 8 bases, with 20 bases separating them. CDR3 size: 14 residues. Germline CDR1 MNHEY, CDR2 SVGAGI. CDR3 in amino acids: CASKSANMAVEAFF. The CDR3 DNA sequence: TGTGCCAGCAAATCCGCAAACATGGCAGTGGAAGCTTTCTTT.

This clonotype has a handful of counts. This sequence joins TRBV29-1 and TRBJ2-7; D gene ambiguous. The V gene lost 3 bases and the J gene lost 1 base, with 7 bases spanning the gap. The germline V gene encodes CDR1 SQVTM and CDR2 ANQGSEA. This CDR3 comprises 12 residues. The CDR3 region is CSVDGGSYEQYF. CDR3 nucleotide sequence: TGCAGCGTTGACGGTGGGTCCTACGAGCAGTACTTC.

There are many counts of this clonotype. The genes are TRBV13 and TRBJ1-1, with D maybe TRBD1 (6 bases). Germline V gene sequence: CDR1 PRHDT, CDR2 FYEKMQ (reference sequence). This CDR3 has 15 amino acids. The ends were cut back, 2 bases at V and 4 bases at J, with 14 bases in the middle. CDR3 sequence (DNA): TGTGCCAGCAGCTTAAAGGGGGGCCGTGGCACTGAAGCTTTCTTT. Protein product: CASSLKGGRGTEAFF. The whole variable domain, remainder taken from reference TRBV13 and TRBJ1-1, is AAGVIQSPRHLIKEKRETATLKCYPIPRHDTVYWYQQGPGQDPQFLISFYEKMQSDKGSIPDRFSAQQFSDYHSELNMSSLELGDSALYFCASSLKGGRGTEAFFGQGTRLTVV.

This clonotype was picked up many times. The CDR3 DNA reads TGCAGTGCTAGTCGGGGCGGGAGAGGAAATGAGCAGTTCTTC. Translating gives CSASRGGRGNEQFF. V usage is TRBV20-1 and J usage is TRBJ2-1; 7 nucleotides agree with TRBD2. Germline trimming cut 3 bases from V and 7 bases from J; bases unmatched to any gene: 9. Germline V gives CDR1 DFQATT, CDR2 SNEGSKA (reference sequence). The CDR3 is 14 residues long.

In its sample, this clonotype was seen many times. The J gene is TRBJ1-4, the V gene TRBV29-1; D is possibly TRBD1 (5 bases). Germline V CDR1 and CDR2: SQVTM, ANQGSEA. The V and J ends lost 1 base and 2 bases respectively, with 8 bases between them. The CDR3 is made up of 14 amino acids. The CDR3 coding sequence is TGCAGCGTTGAAGGGCGGGGCACTAATGAAAAACTGTTTTTT. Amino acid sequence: CSVEGRGTNEKLFF.

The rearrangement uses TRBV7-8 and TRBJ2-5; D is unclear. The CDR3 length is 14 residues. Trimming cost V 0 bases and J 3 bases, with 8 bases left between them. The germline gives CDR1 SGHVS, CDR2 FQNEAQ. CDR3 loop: CASSLAWQEETQYF. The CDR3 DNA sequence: TGTGCCAGCAGCTTAGCGTGGCAGGAAGAGACCCAGTACTTC.